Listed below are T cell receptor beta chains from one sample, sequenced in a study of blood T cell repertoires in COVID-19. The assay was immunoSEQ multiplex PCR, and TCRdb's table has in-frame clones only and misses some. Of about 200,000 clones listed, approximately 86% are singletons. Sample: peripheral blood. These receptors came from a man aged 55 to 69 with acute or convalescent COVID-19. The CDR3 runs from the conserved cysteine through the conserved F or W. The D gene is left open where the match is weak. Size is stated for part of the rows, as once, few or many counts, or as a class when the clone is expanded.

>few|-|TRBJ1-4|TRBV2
CASSEAGRGSTNEKLFF
TGTGCCAGCAGTGAAGCTGGCCGGGGGTCCACTAATGAAAAACTGTTTTTT
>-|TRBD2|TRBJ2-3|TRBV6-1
CASSDTLAGAGDTQYF
TGTGCCAGCAGTGATACACTAGCGGGGGCCGGGGATACGCAGTATTTT
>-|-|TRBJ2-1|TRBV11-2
CASTPKRVYSYNEQFF
TGTGCCAGCACCCCAAAGCGGGTTTACTCCTACAATGAGCAGTTCTTC
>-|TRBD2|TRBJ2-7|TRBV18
CASSSQRGDEQYF
TGTGCCAGCTCATCCCAGCGGGGCGACGAGCAGTACTTC
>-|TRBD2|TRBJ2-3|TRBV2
CASLASGGARTDTQYF
TGTGCCAGCTTGGCTAGCGGGGGGGCACGCACAGATACGCAGTATTTT
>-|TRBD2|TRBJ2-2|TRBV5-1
CASSTRTSGGAFSGELFF
TGCGCCAGCAGCACCAGGACTAGCGGGGGGGCATTCAGCGGGGAGCTGTTTTTT
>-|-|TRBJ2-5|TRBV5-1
CASSPGQTTFQETQYF
TGCGCCAGCAGCCCAGGACAAACTACTTTCCAAGAGACCCAGTACTTC
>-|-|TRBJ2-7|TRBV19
CASSVTRYNEQYF
TGTGCCAGTAGTGTAACTAGGTACAACGAGCAGTACTTC
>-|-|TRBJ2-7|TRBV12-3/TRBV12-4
CASSPNEQYF
TGTGCCAGCAGCCCAAACGAGCAGTACTTC
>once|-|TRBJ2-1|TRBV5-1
CASSPWGGLNEQFF
TGCGCCAGCAGCCCCTGGGGGGGCTTAAATGAGCAGTTCTTC
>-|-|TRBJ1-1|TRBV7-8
CASSPWGQNTEAFF
TGTGCCAGCAGCCCATGGGGACAAAACACTGAAGCTTTCTTT
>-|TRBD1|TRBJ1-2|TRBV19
CASSSRDRGPVGYTF
TGTGCCAGTAGTAGCCGGGACAGGGGGCCGGTTGGCTACACCTTC
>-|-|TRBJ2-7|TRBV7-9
CASSFPLTGHSSYEQYF
TGTGCCAGCAGCTTTCCCCTGACGGGACACAGCTCCTACGAGCAGTACTTC
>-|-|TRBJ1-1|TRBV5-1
CASSITGNTEAFF
TGCGCCAGCAGCATTACAGGGAACACTGAAGCTTTCTTT
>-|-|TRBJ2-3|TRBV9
CASSRRAGSTDTQYF
TGTGCCAGCAGCCGGCGGGCGGGAAGCACAGATACGCAGTATTTT
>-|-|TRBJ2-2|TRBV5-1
CASGQANTGELFF
TGCGCCAGCGGCCAAGCGAACACCGGGGAGCTGTTTTTT
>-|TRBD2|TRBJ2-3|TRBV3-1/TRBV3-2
CASSRGGGRTDTQYF
TGTGCCAGCAGCAGGGGCGGCGGGAGGACAGATACGCAGTATTTT
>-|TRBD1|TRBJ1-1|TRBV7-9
CASSSGTGRNTEAFF
TGTGCCAGCAGCTCTGGGACAGGCCGGAACACTGAAGCTTTCTTT
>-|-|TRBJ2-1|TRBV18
CASSPPEVVRKFF
TGTGCCAGCTCACCACCGGAGGTAGTTAGGAAGTTCTTC
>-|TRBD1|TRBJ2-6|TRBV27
CASRSPQRTGSPGANVLTF
TGTGCCAGCAGGTCCCCCCAACGGACAGGGTCCCCTGGGGCCAACGTCCTGACTTTC
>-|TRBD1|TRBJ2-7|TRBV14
CASSQGQGGTYEQYF
TGTGCCAGCAGCCAAGGACAGGGGGGAACCTACGAGCAGTACTTC
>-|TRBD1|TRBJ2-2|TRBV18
CASSSLQGVNTGELFF
TGTGCCAGCTCATCACTACAGGGGGTAAACACCGGGGAGCTGTTTTTT
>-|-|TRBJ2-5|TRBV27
CASSSLQETQYF
TGTGCCAGCAGTTCGTTACAAGAGACCCAGTACTTC